This T cell receptor (beta chain) was retrieved from a study of OX40 agonist ivuxolimab in advanced cancers. Study results and caveats: Mean expanded clone counts were higher in CD8+ than CD4+ T cells.

CDR3 length equals 15 residues. From germline, CDR1 is SNHLY and CDR2 FYNNEI. V trimming: 6 bases; J trimming: 2 bases; junction bases outside the gene matches: 3. As regards this clone: Its antigen is still unknown.

Some clones are missing from TCRdb's copy, which holds only in-frame ones; the method was immunoSEQ multiplex PCR. The table records some 74,000 clones, 91% of them present only once. This specimen was CD4+ or CD8+ T cells sorted from blood, taken in a trial of the OX40 agonist ivuxolimab. The source of this sequence is an adult with an advanced solid tumor such as melanoma, head and neck, liver or kidney cancer. This chain joins TRBV2 and TRBJ2-2, with 10 bases matching TRBD2. In DNA, the CDR3 is TGTGCCAGCAGGATAGCGGGAGGTAACACCGGGGAGCTGTTTTTT. Amino acid sequence: CASRIAGGNTGELFF.